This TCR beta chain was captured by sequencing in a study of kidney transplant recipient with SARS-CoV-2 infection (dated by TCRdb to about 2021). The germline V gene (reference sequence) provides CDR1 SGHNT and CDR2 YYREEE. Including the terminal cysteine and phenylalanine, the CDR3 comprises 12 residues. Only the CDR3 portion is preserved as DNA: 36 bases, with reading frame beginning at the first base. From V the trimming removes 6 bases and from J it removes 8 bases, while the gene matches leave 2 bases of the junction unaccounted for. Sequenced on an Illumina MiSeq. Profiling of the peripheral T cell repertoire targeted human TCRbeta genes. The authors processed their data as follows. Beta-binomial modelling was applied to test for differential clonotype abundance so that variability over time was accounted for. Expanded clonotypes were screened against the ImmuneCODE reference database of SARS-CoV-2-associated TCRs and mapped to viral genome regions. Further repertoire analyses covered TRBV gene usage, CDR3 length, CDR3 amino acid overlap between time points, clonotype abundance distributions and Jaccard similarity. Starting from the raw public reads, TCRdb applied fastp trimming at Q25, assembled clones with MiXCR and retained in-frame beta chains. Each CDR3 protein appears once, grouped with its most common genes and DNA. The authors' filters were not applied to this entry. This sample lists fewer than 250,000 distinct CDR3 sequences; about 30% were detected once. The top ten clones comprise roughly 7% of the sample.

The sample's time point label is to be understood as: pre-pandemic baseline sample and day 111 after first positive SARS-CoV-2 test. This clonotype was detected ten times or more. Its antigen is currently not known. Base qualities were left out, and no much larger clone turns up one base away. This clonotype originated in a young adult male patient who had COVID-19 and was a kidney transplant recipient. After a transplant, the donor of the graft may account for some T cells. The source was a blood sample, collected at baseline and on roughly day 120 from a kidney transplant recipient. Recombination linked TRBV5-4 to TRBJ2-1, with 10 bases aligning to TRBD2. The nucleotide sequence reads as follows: TGTGCCAGCATCAGCGGGAGGGATGAGCAGTTCTTC. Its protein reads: CASISGRDEQFF.